A selection of T cell receptor beta chains follows, all from one sample in a study of blood T cell repertoires in COVID-19. The method was immunoSEQ multiplex PCR; TCRdb's version includes in-frame clones alone and lacks a portion of them. This table has 150,000 to 200,000 clones, approximately 79% appearing once. Sequenced input: PBMCs or T cells enriched from blood (not recorded which). All receptors come from a woman aged 55-69 years with acute COVID-19. Each CDR3 is given with its conserved first and last residue. The order of the fields is CDR3 protein, J gene, V gene.

cdr3_aa: CASSIKGAQGITEAFF
j_call: TRBJ1-1
v_call: TRBV19

cdr3_aa: CASNFGFPYEQYF
j_call: TRBJ2-7
v_call: TRBV2

cdr3_aa: CASKGDGNTIYF
j_call: TRBJ1-3
v_call: TRBV2

cdr3_aa: CTSSHSPGQIYGYTF
j_call: TRBJ1-2
v_call: TRBV1

cdr3_aa: CASSVGDSYNEQFF
j_call: TRBJ2-1
v_call: TRBV9

cdr3_aa: CATSSRTSGRGSSYEQYF
j_call: TRBJ2-7
v_call: TRBV24-1

cdr3_aa: CASSQRGAGAPTGELFF
j_call: TRBJ2-2
v_call: TRBV3-1/TRBV3-2

cdr3_aa: CSVGAGPSSYNEQFF
j_call: TRBJ2-1
v_call: TRBV29-1

cdr3_aa: CSASNPSSGNTIYF
j_call: TRBJ1-3
v_call: TRBV20-1

cdr3_aa: CASSPIQGKHTEAFF
j_call: TRBJ1-1
v_call: TRBV14

cdr3_aa: CASSLNPGSYEQYF
j_call: TRBJ2-7
v_call: TRBV7-2

cdr3_aa: CASSLADRAYEQFF
j_call: TRBJ2-1
v_call: TRBV5-4

cdr3_aa: CASSQDHIRGGSEQFF
j_call: TRBJ2-1
v_call: TRBV4-3

cdr3_aa: CASSPLKGQALPEAFF
j_call: TRBJ1-1
v_call: TRBV7-9

cdr3_aa: CASSLPGSNQPQHF
j_call: TRBJ1-5
v_call: TRBV3-1/TRBV3-2

cdr3_aa: CASSTEGAGQPQHF
j_call: TRBJ1-5
v_call: TRBV18

cdr3_aa: CASSLSGNEQFF
j_call: TRBJ2-1
v_call: TRBV11-2

cdr3_aa: CASRKLATGELFF
j_call: TRBJ2-2
v_call: TRBV9

cdr3_aa: CASADRRDTEAFF
j_call: TRBJ1-1
v_call: TRBV19

cdr3_aa: CASSQEIRVGTPGELFF
j_call: TRBJ1-4
v_call: TRBV4-3

cdr3_aa: CASSLGTGDSPRQYF
j_call: TRBJ2-7
v_call: TRBV7-9

cdr3_aa: CASSFDRVDTGELFF
j_call: TRBJ2-2
v_call: TRBV27